This record covers a single T cell receptor beta chain. In this sample, this clone turned up a few times. This clone's antigen is unknown. The input lacks base qualities; no much larger clone sits a single base away. The data were taken from a study of cytomegalovirus exposure and HLA in healthy donors (TCRdb year 2017). At the level of the whole study: A later analysis indicated that the 100 to 150 validation repertoires were generated on the platform also employed for the roughly 720 repertoires of the first cohort. The study aimed to test whether signatures of past pathogen exposure could be identified by cataloging public T cell receptors. Along with the 666-subject first cohort, a separate validation cohort of more than 90 different subjects was used. The study combined high-throughput TCR immunosequencing, statistical association of individual TCRs with disease status, and machine learning to predict cytomegalovirus infection status. Study-level results and caveats: A later analysis lacked HLA typing for the validation cohort, so it scored co-occurrence in that cohort across all 120 or so repertoires. In a later analysis, TCRs clustered in the first cohort were found to also tend to co-occur in the 130 or so validation repertoires, with approximately 95% of cluster scores above 0. The authors suggested that the approach could potentially be generalized to other disease states and immunological phenotypes. Most TCR sequences were observed very rarely across donors, whereas some public TCRs were present in many individuals. A total of 150 to 200 TCR beta chains were listed by the study as associated with cytomegalovirus. The classifier was reported to diagnose cytomegalovirus status with high specificity and sensitivity in both the original cohort and the validation cohort. Three of the identified cytomegalovirus-associated TCR beta chains were confirmed in vitro to be specific for cytomegalovirus antigens.

Libraries were constructed by the immunoSEQ multiplex PCR assay. The authors processed their data as follows. To diagnose cytomegalovirus status from the catalog of TCR beta chain sequences, a statistical classification framework was built. The clones in this table, taken by TCRdb from immuneACCESS, are in-frame only. Not every clone is retained; where verified, under half of the shortfall comes from an unresolved V gene, and the cause of the rest is unknown. The V and J calls and clone size are taken from that table; D and trimming were inferred from the DNA. This sample lists 110,000 or so clones; more than 70% were detected once. Less than 2% of the sample lies in the top ten. CDR1 SNHLY and CDR2 FYNNEI are derived from the germline V gene. CDR3 length: 12 amino acids, cysteine to phenylalanine. This entry keeps only the CDR3 DNA: 36 bases, framed from base 1. V and J are truncated by 7 bases and 5 bases respectively, leaving an intervening sequence of 9 bases.

Separate from the approximately 700-subject first cohort, the validation cohort of 120 subjects was the group to which the donors belonged. The specimen was PBMCs. Recombination joined TRBV2 with TRBJ1-5, and perhaps TRBD1 as D gene, on 6 matching bases. The receptor's source is a man aged 18 to 30 in good health and CMV-seronegative. The CDR3 loop reads CASTGVDQPQHF. The sequence in DNA is TGTGCCAGCACAGGGGTGGATCAGCCCCAGCATTTT.